The subject of this entry is one T cell receptor beta chain. This clonotype showed up many times. Its target antigen remains unknown. No base-level quality is on record; no much larger clone is a single base apart. The sample originates from a study of spatial heterogeneity in lung cancer (dated by TCRdb to about 2019). In the study overall: Samples were obtained from 70 to 85 patients with early-stage, untreated non-small cell lung cancer from the lung TRACERx cohort. The study quantitatively compared TCR alpha and beta repertoires across multiple tumor regions, matched nontumor lung and blood in non-small cell lung cancer. More beta-chain than alpha-chain transcripts were consistently detected, likely reflecting higher beta-chain transcript abundance. Follow-up PBMC samples were sequenced whenever available, and the median time to follow-up was approximately two years after resection. At surgery, 200 or so tumor regions, approximately 64 matched nontumor lung samples and 56 PBMC samples were TCR-sequenced for both alpha and beta chains. The study linked features of the TCR repertoire to counts of nonsynonymous mutations, which were determined by whole-exome sequencing of tumor tissue. In the raw uncorrected reads, each unique combination of TCR and UMI appeared on average more than ten times.

The library was obtained by 5' RACE. Instrument used: NextSeq 500. In the TCR library protocol, a unique molecular identifier was attached to each TCR cDNA molecule so that PCR and sequencing errors could be corrected. Turning to the authors' computational methods: Decombinator tools were used for TCR identification, UMI-based error correction and CDR3 extraction. Expanded TCRs were defined as those above a frequency of 2 per 1,000, corresponding to the top 1% of the tumor frequency distribution. Renyi diversity was calculated using the R vegan package after each repertoire was subsampled 100 times to 5,000 TCRs. To build CDR3 similarity networks, amino acid triplet string-kernel similarity was used, and CDR3s were connected when their pairwise similarity was above 0.82. The public reads were quality trimmed at Q25 with fastp and then assembled into clones with MiXCR by TCRdb, keeping productive beta chains. Each record represents a unique CDR3 protein, reported with the most common genes and DNA among its rows. Here the V and J calls rest on TCRdb's processing, not on the authors' analysis. Here the sample has roughly 32,000 distinct CDR3 sequences; about 10% occur a single time. The biggest ten clones account for less than 35% of the sample.

The sample's time point label, in plain terms: blood at routine non-recurrence follow-up after resection. Whole RNA extracted from tumor and nontumor lung tissue, or from cryopreserved PBMC samples, was used for TCR sequencing without cell sorting. A patient was chosen for TCR sequencing only when enough RNA was available from at least two tumor regions. Study-level results and caveats: Comparisons of baseline and follow-up blood repertoires included only about 15 patients. Ubiquitous expanded tumor TCRs were detected in blood more often at tumor resection than at routine follow-up. Additional single-cell paired TCR alpha and beta sequencing was considered necessary to confirm, at a functional level, the hypothesis that regional TCRs recognize regional mutations.

From cysteine to phenylalanine, the CDR3 is 12 amino acids long. Only CDR3 DNA is held: 36 bases, read in frame from base 1. V was cut back by 2 bases and J by 2 bases, leaving a gap of 2 bases between them. Looking up the germline V gene (reference sequence) yields CDR1 LGHDT and CDR2 YNNKEL. The rearranged segments are TRBV3-1 and TRBJ2-3; no confident D gene assignment can be made. The TCR originated in a female donor with early-stage non-small cell lung cancer. This material consisted of PBMCs, taken at follow-up. The CDR3 region has the sequence CASSQYTDTQYF. Read as DNA, the sequence is TGTGCCAGCAGCCAATACACAGATACGCAGTATTTT.